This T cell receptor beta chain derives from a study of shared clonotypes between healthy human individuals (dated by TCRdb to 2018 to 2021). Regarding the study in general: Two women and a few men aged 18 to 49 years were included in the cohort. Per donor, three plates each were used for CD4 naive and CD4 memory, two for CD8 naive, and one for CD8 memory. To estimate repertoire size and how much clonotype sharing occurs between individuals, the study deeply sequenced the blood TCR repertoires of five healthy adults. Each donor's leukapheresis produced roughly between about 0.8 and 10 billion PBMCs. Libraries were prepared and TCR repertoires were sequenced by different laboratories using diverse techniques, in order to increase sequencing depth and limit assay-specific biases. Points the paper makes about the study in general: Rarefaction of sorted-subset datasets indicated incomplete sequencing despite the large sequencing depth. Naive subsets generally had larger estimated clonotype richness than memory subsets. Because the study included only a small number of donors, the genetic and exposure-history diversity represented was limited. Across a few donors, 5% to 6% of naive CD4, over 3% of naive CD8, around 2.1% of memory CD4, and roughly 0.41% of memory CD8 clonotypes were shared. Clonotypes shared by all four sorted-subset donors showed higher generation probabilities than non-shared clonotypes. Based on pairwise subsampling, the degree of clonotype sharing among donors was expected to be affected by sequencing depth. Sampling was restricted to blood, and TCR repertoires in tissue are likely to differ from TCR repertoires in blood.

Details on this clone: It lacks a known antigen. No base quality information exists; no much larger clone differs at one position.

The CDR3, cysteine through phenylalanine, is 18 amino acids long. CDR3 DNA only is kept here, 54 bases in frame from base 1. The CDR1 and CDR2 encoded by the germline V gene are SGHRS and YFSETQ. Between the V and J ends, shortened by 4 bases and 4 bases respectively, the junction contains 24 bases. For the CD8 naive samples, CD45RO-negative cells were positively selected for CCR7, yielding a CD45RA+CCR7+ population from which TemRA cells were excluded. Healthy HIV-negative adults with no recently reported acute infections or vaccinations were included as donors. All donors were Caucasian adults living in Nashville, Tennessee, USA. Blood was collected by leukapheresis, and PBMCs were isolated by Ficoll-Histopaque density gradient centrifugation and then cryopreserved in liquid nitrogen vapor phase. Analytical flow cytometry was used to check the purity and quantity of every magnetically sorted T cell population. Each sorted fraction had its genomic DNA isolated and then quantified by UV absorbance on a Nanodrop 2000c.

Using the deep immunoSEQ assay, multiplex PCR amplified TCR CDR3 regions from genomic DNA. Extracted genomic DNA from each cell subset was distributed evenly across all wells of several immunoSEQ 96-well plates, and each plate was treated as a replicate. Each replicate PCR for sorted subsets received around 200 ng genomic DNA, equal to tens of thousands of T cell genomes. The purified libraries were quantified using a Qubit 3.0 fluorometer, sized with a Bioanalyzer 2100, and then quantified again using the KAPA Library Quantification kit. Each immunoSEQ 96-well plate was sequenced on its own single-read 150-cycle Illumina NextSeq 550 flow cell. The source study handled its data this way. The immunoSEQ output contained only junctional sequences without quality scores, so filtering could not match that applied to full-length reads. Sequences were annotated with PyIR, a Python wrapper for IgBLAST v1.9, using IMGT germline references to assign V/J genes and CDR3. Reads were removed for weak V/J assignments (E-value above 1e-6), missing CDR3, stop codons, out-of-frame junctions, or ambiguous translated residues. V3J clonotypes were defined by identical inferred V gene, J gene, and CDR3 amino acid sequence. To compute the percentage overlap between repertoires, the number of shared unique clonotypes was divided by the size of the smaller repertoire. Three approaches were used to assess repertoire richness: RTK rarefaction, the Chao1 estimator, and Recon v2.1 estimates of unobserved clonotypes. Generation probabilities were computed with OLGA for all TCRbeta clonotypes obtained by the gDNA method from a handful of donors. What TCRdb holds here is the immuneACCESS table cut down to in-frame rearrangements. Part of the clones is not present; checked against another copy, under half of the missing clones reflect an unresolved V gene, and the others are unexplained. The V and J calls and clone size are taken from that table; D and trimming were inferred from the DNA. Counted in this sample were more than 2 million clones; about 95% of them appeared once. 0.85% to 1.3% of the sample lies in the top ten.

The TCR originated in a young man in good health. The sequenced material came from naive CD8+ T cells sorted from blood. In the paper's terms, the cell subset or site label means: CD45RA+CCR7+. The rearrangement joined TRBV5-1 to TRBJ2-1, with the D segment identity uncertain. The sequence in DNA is TGCGCCAGCAGCCCGACTGGCAGGCCTCCTACTCTGTACAATGAGCAGTTCTTC. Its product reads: CASSPTGRPPTLYNEQFF.